Here is one T cell receptor (beta chain) with its context. Its antigen remains unidentified. Library construction relied on the immunoSEQ multiplex PCR assay. TCRbeta CDR3 sequencing was performed by Adaptive Biotechnologies. The authors processed their data as follows. To assess repertoire similarity, the researchers used the Chao-modified Jaccard index along with median clonotype overlap taken from 200 random subsamples at equal sample size. Similarity analyses used either productive nucleotide sequences or in silico-translated amino acid sequences. To compare repertoires, the researchers applied hierarchical clustering with single linkage as well as t-SNE, based on Chao-modified Jaccard distances. Repertoire diversity was assessed with the Renyi index over a range of alpha values after the sample sizes were normalised. Entries here come from immuneACCESS through TCRdb and include only in-frame sequences with V and J called. Some clones fail to appear in such tables; in the studies checked, an unresolved V gene covers under half of the shortfall, and the cause of the remainder is unknown. D and trimming were read from the DNA, whereas the V and J calls and clone size are those reported in that table. This sample's clone table shows around 9,000 clones. The leading ten clones occupy about 1.7% of the sample.

iaTreg cells were HLA-DR+ Treg cells, more frequent in NO ID than ID patients at Tend; hypothesised to expand during inflammation. TCR repertoires were obtained from around 11 juvenile idiopathic arthritis patients with active disease who had not reached inactive disease, of whom 3 were polyarticular and 8 were oligoarticular. The TCR-sequenced patients had a median age of about 10 years (range roughly 2.1-22.9) and median disease duration of about 7 years (range 0.2-19.1). The samples for TCR repertoire analysis were obtained at two Italian centres. Peripheral blood mononuclear cells were isolated by Histopaque-1077 density gradient and cryopreserved in around 90% FCS with approximately 10% DMSO. These data belong to a study of synovial regulatory T cells in juvenile arthritis (dated by TCRdb to the mid-2010s). For the study in its entirety: Of the sequenced patients, about six received methotrexate, one received methotrexate plus infliximab, three were therapy-naive, and one had no treatment information. The TCR repertoire comparisons covered Treg and Teff subsets from about a dozen JIA patients with active disease. Effector T cell subsets were also sequenced in this cohort for comparisons, but the Treg dataset alone covers only blood and synovial fluid Treg cells. The study compared TCRbeta CDR3 repertoires of blood iaTreg cells, other blood Treg cells and synovial fluid Treg cells from matched patient samples.

The CDR3 runs 16 amino acids, cysteine and phenylalanine included. DNA is not on record. Based on the germline V gene, the CDR1 and CDR2 sequences are MNHNS and SASEGT. The investigation overall reported the following: More CDR3 sequences were shared by synovial Treg cells with iaTreg cells than with other blood Treg cells, and a closer relation was confirmed by Chao-Jaccard similarity. Across patients, iaTreg TCR repertoires were largely private and overlapped partially with synovial Teff repertoires and blood CPL repertoires. TCR diversity was lower in blood iaTreg cells than in other blood Treg cells, which is consistent with antigen-driven expansion.

The source material was Treg cells from blood. The meaning of the sample's cell subset or site label: HLA-DR+ inflammation-associated blood Treg cells. The chain uses TRBV6-1 and TRBJ1-2; TCRdb's D call of TRBD1 is untestable without DNA. The receptor was isolated from a donor under 30 with juvenile idiopathic arthritis. CDR3 region: CASSEWLSESPYGYTF.